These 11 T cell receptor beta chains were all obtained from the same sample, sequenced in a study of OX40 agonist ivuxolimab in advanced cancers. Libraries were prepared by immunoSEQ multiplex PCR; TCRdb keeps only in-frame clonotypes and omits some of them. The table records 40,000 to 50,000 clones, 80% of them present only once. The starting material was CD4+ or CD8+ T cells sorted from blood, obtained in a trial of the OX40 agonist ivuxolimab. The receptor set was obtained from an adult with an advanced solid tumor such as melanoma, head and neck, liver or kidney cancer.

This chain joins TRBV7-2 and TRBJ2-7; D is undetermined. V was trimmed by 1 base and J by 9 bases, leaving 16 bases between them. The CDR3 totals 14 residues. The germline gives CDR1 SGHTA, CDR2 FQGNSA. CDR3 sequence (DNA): TGTGCCAGCAGCTTAGGGCAATCCTTCGATAGGCAGTACTTC. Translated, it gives CASSLGQSFDRQYF.

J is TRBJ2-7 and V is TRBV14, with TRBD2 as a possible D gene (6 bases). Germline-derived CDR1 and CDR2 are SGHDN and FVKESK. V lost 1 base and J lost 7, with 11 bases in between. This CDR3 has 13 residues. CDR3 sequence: CASSQVRGLEQYF. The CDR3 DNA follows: TGTGCCAGCAGCCAAGTTCGGGGGTTGGAGCAGTACTTC.

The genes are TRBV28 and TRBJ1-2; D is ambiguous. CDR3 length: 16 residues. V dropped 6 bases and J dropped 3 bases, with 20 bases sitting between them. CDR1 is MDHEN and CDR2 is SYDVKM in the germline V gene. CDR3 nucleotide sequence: TGTGCCAGCAGCCAAGAAGCGACTTTGGCAGACTATGGCTACACCTTC. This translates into CASSQEATLADYGYTF.

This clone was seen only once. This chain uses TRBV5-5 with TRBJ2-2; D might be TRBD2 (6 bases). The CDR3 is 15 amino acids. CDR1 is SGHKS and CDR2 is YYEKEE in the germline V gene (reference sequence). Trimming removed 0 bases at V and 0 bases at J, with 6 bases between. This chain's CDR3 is CASSLGTTNTGELFF. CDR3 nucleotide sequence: TGTGCCAGCAGCTTGGGGACTACGAACACCGGGGAGCTGTTTTTT.

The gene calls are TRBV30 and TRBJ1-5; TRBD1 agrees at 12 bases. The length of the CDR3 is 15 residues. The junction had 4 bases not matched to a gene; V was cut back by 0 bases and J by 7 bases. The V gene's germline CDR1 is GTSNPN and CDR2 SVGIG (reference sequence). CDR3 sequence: CAWSVGGTGGQPQHF. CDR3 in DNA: TGTGCCTGGAGTGTTGGAGGGACAGGGGGCCAGCCCCAGCATTTT.

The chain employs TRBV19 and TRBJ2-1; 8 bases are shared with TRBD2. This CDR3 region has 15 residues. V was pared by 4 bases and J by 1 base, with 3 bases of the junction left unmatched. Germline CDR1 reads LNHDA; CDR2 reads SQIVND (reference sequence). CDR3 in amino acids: CASSKLAVSYNEQFF. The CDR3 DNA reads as TGTGCCAGTAGTAAACTAGCGGTTTCCTACAATGAGCAGTTCTTC.

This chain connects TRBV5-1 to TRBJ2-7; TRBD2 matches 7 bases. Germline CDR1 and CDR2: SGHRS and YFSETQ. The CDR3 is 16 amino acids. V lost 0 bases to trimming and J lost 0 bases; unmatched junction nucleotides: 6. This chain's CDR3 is CASSLAPSGNSYEQYF. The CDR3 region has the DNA TGCGCCAGCAGCTTGGCTCCTAGCGGAAACTCCTACGAGCAGTACTTC.

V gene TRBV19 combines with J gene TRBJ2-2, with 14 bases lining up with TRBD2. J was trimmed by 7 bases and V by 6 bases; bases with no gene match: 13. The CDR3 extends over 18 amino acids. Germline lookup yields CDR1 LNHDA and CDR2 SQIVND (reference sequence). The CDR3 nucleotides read TGTGCCAGTAGCCAAACCCGACTAGCGGGAGGGCATGTCGGGGAGCTGTTTTTT. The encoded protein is CASSQTRLAGGHVGELFF.

This CDR3 is CAWSAGPFNEKLFF. In nucleotides, the CDR3 is TGTGCCTGGAGTGCTGGGCCGTTTAATGAAAAACTGTTTTTT. The V call is TRBV30, the J call TRBJ1-4; unclear D gene. The CDR3 has 14 amino acids. Trimming removed 1 base at V and 4 bases at J, with 10 bases between. Germline V gene data show CDR1 as GTSNPN and CDR2 as SVGIG (reference sequence).

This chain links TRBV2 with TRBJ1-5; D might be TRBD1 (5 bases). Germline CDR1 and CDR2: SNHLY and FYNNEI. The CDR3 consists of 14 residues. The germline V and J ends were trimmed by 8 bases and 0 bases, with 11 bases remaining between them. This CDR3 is CASGQGYSNQPQHF. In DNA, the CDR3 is TGTGCCAGCGGGCAGGGCTATAGCAATCAGCCCCAGCATTTT.

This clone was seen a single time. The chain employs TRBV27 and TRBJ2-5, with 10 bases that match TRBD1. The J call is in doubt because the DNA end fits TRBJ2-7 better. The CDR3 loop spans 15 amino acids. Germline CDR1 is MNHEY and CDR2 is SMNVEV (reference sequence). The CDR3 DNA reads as TGTGCCAGCAGTTACCGGACAGGGGGCTCCTACGAGCAGTACTTC. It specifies CASSYRTGGSYEQYF.